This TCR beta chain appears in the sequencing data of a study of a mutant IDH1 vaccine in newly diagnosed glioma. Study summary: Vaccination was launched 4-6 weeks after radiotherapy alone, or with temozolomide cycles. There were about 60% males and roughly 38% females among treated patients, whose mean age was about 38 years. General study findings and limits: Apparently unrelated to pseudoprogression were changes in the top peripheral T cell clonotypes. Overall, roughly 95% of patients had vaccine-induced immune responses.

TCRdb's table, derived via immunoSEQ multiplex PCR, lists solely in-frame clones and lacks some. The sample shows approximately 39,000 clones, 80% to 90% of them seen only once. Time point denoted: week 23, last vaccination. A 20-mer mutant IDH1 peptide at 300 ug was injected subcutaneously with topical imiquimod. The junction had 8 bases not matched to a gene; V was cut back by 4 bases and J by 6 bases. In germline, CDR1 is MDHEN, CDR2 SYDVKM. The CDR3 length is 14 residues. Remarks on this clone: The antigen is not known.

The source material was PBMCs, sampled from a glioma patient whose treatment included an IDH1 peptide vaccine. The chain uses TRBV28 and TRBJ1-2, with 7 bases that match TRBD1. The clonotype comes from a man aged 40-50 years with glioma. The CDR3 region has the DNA TGTGCCAGCAGTTCTCCGACAGGGTTGGATGGCTACACCTTC. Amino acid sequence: CASSSPTGLDGYTF.